This T cell receptor beta chain was identified during a study of blood T cell repertoires in COVID-19. Study as a whole: The origin of the acute and convalescent COVID-19 samples was the United States, Italy and Spain. T cells, B-cell-depleted T cells, or PBMCs provided the cDNA or gDNA that served as material.

TCRdb keeps only in-frame clones here, not all; method: immunoSEQ multiplex PCR. This table holds 250,000 to 300,000 clones, around 88% found once. The V segment lost 5 bases and the J segment 6 bases; nucleotides outside the gene matches: 10. The germline V gene has CDR1 SGHTA and CDR2 FQGNSA. The CDR3 totals 15 residues. This chain joins TRBV7-2 and TRBJ1-2; 9 bases match TRBD1. The specimen was peripheral blood. The origin of this receptor is a woman aged 30 to 39 who had recovered from COVID-19. The CDR3 bases are TGTGCCAGCAGCCTACCGGGACAGGGAGGGGATGGCTACACCTTC. This translates into CASSLPGQGGDGYTF.